The source of this T cell receptor beta chain is a study of blood T cell repertoires in COVID-19. Study-level background: Collection of acute and convalescent COVID-19 samples took place in the United States, Italy and Spain. T cells, B-cell-depleted T cells, or PBMCs provided the cDNA or gDNA that served as material.

In the original workflow: Counts of nucleated cells, estimated from reference gene primer amplification, were obtained. Using immunoSEQ multiplex PCR, the repertoire was profiled, and TCRdb retains in-frame clones only, with some absent. The V and J calls and clone size were taken over from that table, and D and trimming were inferred from the DNA. Of 140,000 or so clones listed, 76% are singletons. CDR1 and CDR2 from the germline V gene are LNHDA and SQIVND (reference sequence). The CDR3 runs 15 residues. J gave up 3 bases and V 4 bases, and 6 bases lay outside the gene matches. Sequenced material: peripheral blood. V gene TRBV19 combines with J gene TRBJ1-2; TRBD1 matches at 9 bases. This clonotype was obtained from a man aged 60 to 69 with acute or convalescent COVID-19. The CDR3 DNA sequence: TGTGCCAGTAGTAGGGACAGGGTCGCGGACTATGGCTACACCTTC. This codes for CASSRDRVADYGYTF.